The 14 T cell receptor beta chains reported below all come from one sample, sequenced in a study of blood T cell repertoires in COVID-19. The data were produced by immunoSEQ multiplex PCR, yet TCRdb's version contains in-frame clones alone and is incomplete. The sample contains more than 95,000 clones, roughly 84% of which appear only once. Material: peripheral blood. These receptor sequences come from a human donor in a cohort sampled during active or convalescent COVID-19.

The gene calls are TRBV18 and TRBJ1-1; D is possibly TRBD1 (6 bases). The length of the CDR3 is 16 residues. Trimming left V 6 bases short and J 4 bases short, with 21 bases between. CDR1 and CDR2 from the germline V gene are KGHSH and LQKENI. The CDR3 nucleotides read TGTGCCAGCTCTCGAGACAGGTCTCAGCCGGGCACTGAAGCTTTCTTT. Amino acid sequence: CASSRDRSQPGTEAFF.

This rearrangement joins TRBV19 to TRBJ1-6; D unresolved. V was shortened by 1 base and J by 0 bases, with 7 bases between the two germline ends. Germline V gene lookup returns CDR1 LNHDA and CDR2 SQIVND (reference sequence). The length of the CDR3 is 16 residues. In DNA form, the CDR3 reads TGTGCCAGTAGTATAGGCGGCGGCTCCTATAATTCACCCCTCCACTTT. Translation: CASSIGGGSYNSPLHF.

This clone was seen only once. The CDR3 DNA reads as TGTGCCAGCAGCAGGGGGGGGGTCGGCGAAAAACTGTTTTTT. Its translation is CASSRGGVGEKLFF. This rearrangement joins TRBV5-4 to TRBJ1-4, with a tentative D call TRBD1 (6 bases). The germline V gene encodes CDR1 SGHNT and CDR2 YYREEE (reference sequence). The length of the CDR3 is 14 residues. With 4 bases removed from V and 8 bases from J, the gap between germline ends came to 15 bases.

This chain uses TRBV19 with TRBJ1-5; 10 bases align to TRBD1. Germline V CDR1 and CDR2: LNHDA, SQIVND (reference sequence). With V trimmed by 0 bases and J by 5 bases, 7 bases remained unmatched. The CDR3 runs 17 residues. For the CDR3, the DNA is TGTGCCAGTAGTATAGAGAGGGGACAGGGGCTCGATCAGCCCCAGCATTTT. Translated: CASSIERGQGLDQPQHF.

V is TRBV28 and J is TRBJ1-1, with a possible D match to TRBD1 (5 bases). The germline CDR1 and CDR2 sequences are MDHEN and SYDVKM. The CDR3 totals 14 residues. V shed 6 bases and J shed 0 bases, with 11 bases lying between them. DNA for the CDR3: TGTGCCAGCAGAAGGGGAACCATGAACACTGAAGCTTTCTTT. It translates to CASRRGTMNTEAFF.

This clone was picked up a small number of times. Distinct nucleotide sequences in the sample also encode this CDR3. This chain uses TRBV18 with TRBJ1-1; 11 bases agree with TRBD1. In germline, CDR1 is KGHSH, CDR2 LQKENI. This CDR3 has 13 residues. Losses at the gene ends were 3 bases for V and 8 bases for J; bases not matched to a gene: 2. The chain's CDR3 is CASSPGQGAEAFF. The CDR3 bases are TGTGCCAGCTCACCTGGACAGGGGGCCGAAGCTTTCTTT.

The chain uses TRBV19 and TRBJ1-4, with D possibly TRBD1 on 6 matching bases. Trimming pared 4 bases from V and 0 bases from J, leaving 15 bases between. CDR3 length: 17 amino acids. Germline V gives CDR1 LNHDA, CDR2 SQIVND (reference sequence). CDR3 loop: CASSRQGIAATNEKLFF. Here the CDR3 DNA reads TGTGCCAGTAGTAGGCAGGGGATAGCCGCAACTAATGAAAAACTGTTTTTT. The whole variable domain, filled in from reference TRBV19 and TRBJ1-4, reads DGGITQSPKYLFRKEGQNVTLSCEQNLNHDAMYWYRQDPGQGLRLIYYSQIVNDFQKGDIAEGYSVSREKKESFPLTVTSAQKNPTAFYLCASSRQGIAATNEKLFFGSGTQLSVL.

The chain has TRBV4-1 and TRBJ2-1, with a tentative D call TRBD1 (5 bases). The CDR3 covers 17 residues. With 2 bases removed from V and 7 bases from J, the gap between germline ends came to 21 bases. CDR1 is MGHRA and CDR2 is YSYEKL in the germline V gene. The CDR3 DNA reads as TGCGCCAGCAGCCAACCCAGGGCTCTTGGTTTGGGGAATGAGCAGTTCTTC. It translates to CASSQPRALGLGNEQFF.

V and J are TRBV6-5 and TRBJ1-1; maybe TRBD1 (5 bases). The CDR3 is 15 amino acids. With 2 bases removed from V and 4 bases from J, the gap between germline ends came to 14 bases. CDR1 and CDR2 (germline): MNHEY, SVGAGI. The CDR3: CASSYRPSGVTEAFF. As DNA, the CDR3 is TGTGCCAGCAGTTACCGCCCCTCGGGGGTCACTGAAGCTTTCTTT.

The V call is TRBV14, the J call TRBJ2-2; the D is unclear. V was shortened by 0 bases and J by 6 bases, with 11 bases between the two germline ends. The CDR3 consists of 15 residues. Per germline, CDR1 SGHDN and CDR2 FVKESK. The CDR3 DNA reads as TGTGCCAGCAGCCAAGATATGCGTACGGCCGGGGAGCTGTTTTTT. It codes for CASSQDMRTAGELFF.

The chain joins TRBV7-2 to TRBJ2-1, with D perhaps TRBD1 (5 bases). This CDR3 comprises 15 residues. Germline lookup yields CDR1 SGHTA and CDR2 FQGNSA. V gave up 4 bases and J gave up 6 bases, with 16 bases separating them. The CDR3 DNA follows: TGTGCCAGCAGCTCACGGCAGGGTTCGGGCAATGAGCAGTTCTTC. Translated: CASSSRQGSGNEQFF.

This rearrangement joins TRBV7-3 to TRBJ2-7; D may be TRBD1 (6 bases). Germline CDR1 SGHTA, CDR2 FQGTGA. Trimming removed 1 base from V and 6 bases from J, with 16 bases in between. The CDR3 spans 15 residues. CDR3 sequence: CASSLIPGQGSEQYF. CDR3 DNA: TGTGCCAGCAGCTTAATCCCCGGGCAGGGGTCCGAGCAGTACTTC. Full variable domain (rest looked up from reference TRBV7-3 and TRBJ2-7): GAGVSQTPSNKVTEKGKYVELRCDPISGHTALYWYRQSLGQGPEFLIYFQGTGAADDSGLPNDRFFAVRPEGSVSTLKIQRTERGDSAVYLCASSLIPGQGSEQYFGPGTRLTVT.

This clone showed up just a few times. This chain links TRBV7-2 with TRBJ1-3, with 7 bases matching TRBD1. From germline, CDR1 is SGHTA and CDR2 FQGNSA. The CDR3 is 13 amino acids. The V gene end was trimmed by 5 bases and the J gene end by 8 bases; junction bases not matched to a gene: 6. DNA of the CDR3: TGTGCCAGCAGCCTAGGGGGCCCGGACACCATATATTTT. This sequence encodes CASSLGGPDTIYF.

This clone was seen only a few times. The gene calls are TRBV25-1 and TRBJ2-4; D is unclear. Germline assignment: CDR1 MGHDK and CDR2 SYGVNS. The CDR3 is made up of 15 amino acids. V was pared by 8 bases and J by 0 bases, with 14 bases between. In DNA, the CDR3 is TGTGCCAGCTCCTCGACGGGTCGAGCCAAAAACATTCAGTACTTC. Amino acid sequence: CASSSTGRAKNIQYF. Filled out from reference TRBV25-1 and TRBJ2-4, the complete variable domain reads EADIYQTPRYLVIGTGKKITLECSQTMGHDKMYWYQQDPGMELHLIHYSYGVNSTEKGDLSSESTVSRIRTEHFPLTLESARPSHTSQYLCASSSTGRAKNIQYFGAGTRLSVL.